This T cell receptor beta chain was captured by sequencing in a study of blood T cell repertoires in COVID-19. Turning to the study itself: Material from acute and convalescent COVID-19 was sourced from the United States, Italy and Spain.

Cohorts were determined from participant-reported clinical history. Recovery meant two consecutive negative NP/OP PCR tests, professional clearance, or resolved symptoms. Produced via immunoSEQ multiplex PCR; TCRdb's table is partial and in-frame only. The repertoire holds about 330,000 clones, with around 87% as singletons. Trimming cost V 0 bases and J 7 bases, with 9 bases left between them. Germline V gene sequence: CDR1 KGHSY, CDR2 FQNENV. The length of the CDR3 is 13 residues. The V call is TRBV16, the J call TRBJ1-2; D unresolved. Sequenced: PBMCs or T cells enriched from blood (not recorded which). This clonotype was obtained from a woman in her 30s who had recovered from COVID-19. CDR3 sequence (DNA): TGTGCCAGCAGCCAATCGACTGGAGTTGGCTACACCTTC. As protein: CASSQSTGVGYTF.